These 26 T cell receptor beta chains originate from one sample sequenced in a study of CD8 T cells in ankylosing spondylitis. TCRdb processed the 5' RACE reads anew with MiXCR; each CDR3 protein has one entry. The repertoire consists of about 100,000 distinct CDR3 sequences, with roughly 8.3% occurring once and the leading ten covering roughly 9.9%. Sequenced: blood, either unsorted or a sorted T cell fraction (not recorded which). These receptors were collected from a male donor with ankylosing spondylitis or in good health (not recorded which).

At least ten counts were recorded for this clonotype. The CDR3 region has the DNA TGTGCCAGCAGCTTAACAGGGGTCGGTCACTTCAGGAATGAGCAGTTCTTC. It translates to CASSLTGVGHFRNEQFF. This chain connects TRBV7-3 to TRBJ2-1; D is possibly TRBD1 (5 bases). CDR1 is SGHTA, CDR2 FQGTGA, per germline. Between the trimmed V and J ends, which lost 0 bases and 7 bases, there was a span of 19 bases. There are 17 residues in the CDR3.

This clonotype was counted many times. The chain has TRBV7-3 and TRBJ2-3, with TRBD2 identical over 10 bases. Unmatched junction bases numbered 4, after V lost 5 bases and J lost 2 bases. The germline gives CDR1 SGHTA, CDR2 FQGTGA. CDR3 length: 15 residues. The CDR3 DNA reads as TGTGCCAGCAGCCCCAGCGGGGGGGCCACAGATACGCAGTATTTT. It codes for CASSPSGGATDTQYF.

The sample holds many counts of this clonotype. This rearrangement joins TRBV4-3 to TRBJ2-7, with D perhaps matching TRBD1 (5 bases). Trimming stripped 1 base from V and 3 bases from J, with 7 bases between. CDR3 length: 13 amino acids. Germline V lookup: CDR1 LGHNA, CDR2 YSLEER. CDR3 DNA sequence: TGCGCCAGCAGCCAAGTCCAGGGCTACGAGCAGTACTTC. Translation: CASSQVQGYEQYF.

This clonotype was observed at least ten times. This chain links TRBV7-6 with TRBJ1-2; D not resolved. V was trimmed by 1 base and J by 5 bases, leaving 14 bases between them. Germline CDR1 reads SGHVS; CDR2 reads FNYEAQ. CDR3 length: 15 amino acids. The CDR3 is CASSLVRPPTYGYTF. DNA for the CDR3: TGTGCCAGCAGCTTAGTAAGGCCACCGACTTATGGCTACACCTTC. Full variable domain (missing parts from reference TRBV7-6 and TRBJ1-2): GAGVSQSPRYKVTKRGQDVALRCDPISGHVSLYWYRQALGQGPEFLTYFNYEAQQDKSGLPNDRFSAERPEGSISTLTIQRTEQRDSAMYRCASSLVRPPTYGYTFGSGTRLTVV.

This clonotype was observed many times. V is TRBV7-2 and J is TRBJ1-5, with D unresolved. This CDR3 has 15 residues. Per the germline V gene, CDR1 is SGHTA and CDR2 is FQGNSA. The V gene lost 1 base and the J gene lost 3 bases, with 10 bases spanning the gap. The chain's CDR3 is CASSLGYQPNQPQHF. The CDR3 nucleotides are TGTGCCAGCAGCTTAGGATACCAGCCCAATCAGCCCCAGCATTTT.

The gene calls are TRBV9 and TRBJ2-3; weak D call: TRBD2 (6 bases). Germline loops: CDR1 SGDLS, CDR2 YYNGEE. V was shortened by 0 bases and J by 6 bases, with 11 bases between the two germline ends. The CDR3 is 14 amino acids. CDR3 residues: CASSVDASADTQYF. The CDR3 DNA reads TGTGCCAGCAGCGTAGATGCTAGCGCTGATACGCAGTATTTT.

The V gene is TRBV4-2, the J gene TRBJ2-3; 7 bases map to TRBD1. Germline V gives CDR1 LGHNA, CDR2 YNFKEQ. V shed 4 bases, J shed 5 bases, and the junction held 15 bases outside the gene matches. This CDR3 is built from 17 residues. The CDR3 coding sequence is TGTGCCAGCAGCCTCTCTATCCTCGACAGGGCTCGAGATACGCAGTATTTT. This codes for CASSLSILDRARDTQYF.

This clonotype has ten or more counts. CDR3 DNA: TGTGCCAGCAGCCAAGATCAACGGGTTATGGGCTACACCTTC. It is translated as CASSQDQRVMGYTF. V gene TRBV3-1 combines with J gene TRBJ1-2; D unclear. The CDR3 covers 14 residues. The germline gives CDR1 LGHDT, CDR2 YNNKEL (reference sequence). Between the trimmed V and J ends, which lost 0 bases and 8 bases, there was a span of 13 bases.

V and J are TRBV29-1 and TRBJ2-7, with a tentative D call TRBD1 (6 bases). V was shortened by 4 bases and J by 0 bases, with 10 bases between the two germline ends. In germline, CDR1 is SQVTM, CDR2 ANQGSEA. The CDR3 sequence is 13 residues long. CDR3 DNA sequence: TGCAGCGTTGCTAGGGGGAGCTCCTACGAGCAGTACTTC. This sequence encodes CSVARGSSYEQYF.

This clonotype was detected ten times or more. The CDR3: CASSLEGGDLTYEQYF. In nucleotides, the CDR3 is TGTGCCAGCAGCTTAGAGGGGGGAGATTTGACCTACGAGCAGTACTTC. V and J are TRBV11-2 and TRBJ2-7; D might be TRBD2 (6 bases). This CDR3 is 16 amino acids long. From germline, CDR1 is SGHAT and CDR2 FQNNGV. Trimming stripped 0 bases from V and 2 bases from J, with 14 bases between.

Ten or more counts support this clonotype. The chain combines TRBV5-1 with TRBJ2-1; 7 bases align to TRBD2. CDR1 is SGHRS, CDR2 YFSETQ, per germline. The CDR3 spans 15 residues. The junction had 7 bases not matched to a gene; V was cut back by 3 bases and J by 4 bases. The CDR3 here is CASSSGLGGYNEQFF. The CDR3 DNA reads as TGCGCCAGCAGCTCTGGATTGGGGGGGTACAATGAGCAGTTCTTC. Using reference TRBV5-1 and TRBJ2-1 for the parts outside the CDR3, the full variable domain is KAGVTQTPRYLIKTRGQQVTLSCSPISGHRSVSWYQQTPGQGLQFLFEYFSETQRNKGNFPGRFSGRQFSNSRSEMNVSTLELGDSALYLCASSSGLGGYNEQFFGPGTRLTVL.

On this clonotype itself: A much larger clone lies one base from this, so it may be a read error. The chain couples TRBV6-6 to TRBJ1-2; 7 bases agree with TRBD1. The CDR3 spans 13 residues. Germline loops: CDR1 MNHNY, CDR2 SVGAGI (reference sequence). With V trimmed by 4 bases and J by 3 bases, 2 bases remained unmatched. The DNA for the CDR3 is TGTGCCAGCAGTTTAACAGGGGACTATGGCTACACCTTC. Translation: CASSLTGDYGYTF.

This clonotype came up many times. The chain uses TRBV13 and TRBJ2-7, with TRBD2 identical over 10 bases. The CDR3 totals 16 residues. Germline values: CDR1 PRHDT, CDR2 FYEKMQ (reference sequence). J was trimmed by 2 bases and V by 2 bases; bases with no gene match: 6. This chain's CDR3 is CASSLPSGGATYEQYF. CDR3 coding DNA: TGTGCCAGCAGCTTACCTAGCGGGGGAGCTACCTACGAGCAGTACTTC.

Ten or more counts support this clonotype. The chain employs TRBV28 and TRBJ2-7, with 7 bases aligning to TRBD1. Trimming took 3 bases from V and 5 from J; bases not matched to a gene: 7. The germline CDR1 and CDR2 sequences are MDHEN and SYDVKM. There are 14 residues in the CDR3. The CDR3 is CASSLNRGSDEQYF. The CDR3 DNA sequence: TGTGCCAGCAGTTTGAACAGGGGAAGCGACGAGCAGTACTTC.

The chain is built from TRBV5-1 and TRBJ2-1, with D maybe TRBD2 (6 bases). Per the germline V gene, CDR1 is SGHRS and CDR2 is YFSETQ. CDR3 size: 15 residues. The V gene lost 0 bases and the J gene lost 5 bases, with 12 bases spanning the gap. The CDR3 region has the DNA TGCGCCAGCAGCTTGGCGACTAGGAGGGACAATGAGCAGTTCTTC. This gives the protein CASSLATRRDNEQFF.

This clonotype was recorded many times. V is TRBV12-5 and J is TRBJ1-6, with a possible D match to TRBD1 (5 bases). The CDR3 has 15 amino acids. Trimming pared 5 bases from V and 10 bases from J, leaving 18 bases between. The germline gives CDR1 LGHNT, CDR2 FRNRAP. The CDR3 loop reads CASGPSGVSGSPLHF. The DNA for the CDR3 is TGTGCTAGTGGTCCCTCGGGGGTGAGCGGGTCACCCCTCCACTTT.

This clonotype occurred many times. The J gene is TRBJ1-2, the V gene TRBV4-1; 9 nucleotides align to TRBD1. The V segment lost 3 bases and the J segment 7 bases; nucleotides outside the gene matches: 6. CDR1 and CDR2 (germline): MGHRA, YSYEKL. CDR3 size: 14 residues. This CDR3 reads CASSQGDRAVGYTF. DNA for the CDR3: TGCGCCAGCAGCCAGGGGGACAGGGCCGTTGGCTACACCTTC.

This clonotype was found many times. The chain recombines TRBV7-2 with TRBJ2-7; 11 bases map to TRBD2. The CDR3 consists of 17 residues. The ends lost 4 bases at V and 5 bases at J; junction bases unmatched: 13. CDR1 SGHTA and CDR2 FQGNSA come from the germline V gene. CDR3 DNA: TGTGCCAGCAGCTCCCGAGCTAGCGGGGGGAATCTGAACGAGCAGTACTTC. It encodes CASSSRASGGNLNEQYF.

This clonotype occurred many times. The chain joins TRBV20-1 to TRBJ1-2; no clear D. There are 13 residues in the CDR3. The V end lost 3 bases, the J end lost 1 base, and 9 bases lay between the germline ends. The germline CDR1 and CDR2 sequences are DFQATT and SNEGSKA (reference sequence). Here the CDR3 reads CSASRRGNYGYTF. Written as DNA, the CDR3 is TGCAGTGCTAGTCGACGGGGTAACTATGGCTACACCTTC.

Concerning this clonotype itself: This may arise from a read error, as a much more abundant clone is one base away. V usage is TRBV7-6 and J usage is TRBJ1-1; 7 nucleotides match TRBD1. Germline assignment: CDR1 SGHVS and CDR2 FNYEAQ. The CDR3 length is 19 residues. CDR3 sequence reads: CVSSSRYRTAGTVGTEAFF. The CDR3 region has the DNA TGTGTCAGCAGCTCTCGCTACCGTACCGCCGGGACAGTTGGAACTGAAGCTTTCTTT.

The sample holds many counts of this clonotype. The V call is TRBV29-1, the J call TRBJ2-1; possible D gene TRBD2, 6 bases. V was shortened by 6 bases and J by 2 bases, with 14 bases between the two germline ends. The CDR3 is 14 residues long. Germline-derived CDR1 and CDR2 are SQVTM and ANQGSEA. The CDR3 coding sequence is TGCAGCGTGGAGGGACGAGGGGCCTACAATGAGCAGTTCTTC. Its translation is CSVEGRGAYNEQFF.

This clonotype was counted at least ten times. The chain carries TRBV29-1 and TRBJ1-1; D is perhaps TRBD1 (5 bases). Per germline, CDR1 SQVTM and CDR2 ANQGSEA. Trimming cost V 1 base and J 4 bases, with 7 bases left between them. The length of the CDR3 is 12 residues. The CDR3 nucleotides read TGCAGCGTTGAAGGAAGGGGCACTGAAGCTTTCTTT. Amino acid sequence: CSVEGRGTEAFF.

This clonotype was recorded at least ten times. The chain joins TRBV5-6 to TRBJ2-1; D gene unclear. The CDR3 sequence is 14 residues long. Trimming took 1 base from V and 3 from J, leaving 8 bases between them. CDR1 and CDR2 from the germline V gene are SGHDT and YYEEEE. CDR3 in DNA: TGTGCCAGCAGCTTGAGACAAATCTACAATGAGCAGTTCTTC. This gives the protein CASSLRQIYNEQFF. The full variable domain, its missing parts supplied by reference TRBV5-6 and TRBJ2-1, is DAGVTQSPTHLIKTRGQQVTLRCSPKSGHDTVSWYQQALGQGPQFIFQYYEEEERQRGNFPDRFSGHQFPNYSSELNVNALLLGDSALYLCASSLRQIYNEQFFGPGTRLTVL.

This clonotype was recorded at least ten times. This chain uses TRBV5-1 with TRBJ2-7; TRBD1 matches at 8 bases. Germline trimming cut 4 bases from V and 2 bases from J; bases unmatched to any gene: 2. From germline, CDR1 is SGHRS and CDR2 YFSETQ. The CDR3 runs 13 residues. The CDR3 reads CASSEDRAYEQYF. CDR3 nucleotides: TGCGCCAGCAGCGAGGACAGGGCCTACGAGCAGTACTTC.

The chain couples TRBV7-2 to TRBJ2-3; 7 bases are a match to TRBD1. The germline V gene has CDR1 SGHTA and CDR2 FQGNSA. CDR3 length: 17 residues. V lost 1 base to trimming and J lost 0 bases; unmatched junction nucleotides: 7. The CDR3 sequence is CASSLVGTVSSTDTQYF. The CDR3 DNA reads as TGTGCCAGCAGCTTAGTGGGGACAGTCTCTAGCACAGATACGCAGTATTTT.

This sequence joins TRBV7-2 and TRBJ2-2, with D perhaps TRBD1 (6 bases). The germline gives CDR1 SGHTA, CDR2 FQGNSA. The CDR3 runs 15 residues. Trimming removed 2 bases at V and 7 bases at J, with 14 bases between. CDR3 protein: CASSLQRQEYGELFF. CDR3 DNA sequence: TGTGCCAGCAGCTTACAGAGACAGGAATACGGGGAGCTGTTTTTT.